Shown below are 12 T cell receptor beta chains from a single sample sequenced in a study of post-analysis software for immune sequencing data. Researchers reported that TCR beta cDNA libraries carried unique molecular identifiers. Each CDR3 protein is one row after TCRdb ran MiXCR on the PCR reads. The sample carries fewer than 600,000 distinct CDR3 sequences, roughly 45% recorded once. Antigen specificity for these receptors is unknown. Study findings and constraints: Included in a set of about 5 TRBV segments more frequent in patients than controls were TRBV5-6, TRBV5-1 and TRBV20-1.

The source material was blood. The receptor set was obtained from a girl under 18 with multiple sclerosis.

Remarks on this clonotype: Relative to the germline gene, one junction end is altered; a read error may explain this. This chain links TRBV9 with TRBJ2-1, with 7 bases aligning to TRBD2. The CDR3 totals 15 residues. Germline values: CDR1 SGDLS, CDR2 YYNGEE. The CDR3 DNA follows: TGTGCCAGTAGCGTAGAAGCGGGACCCTACAATGAGCAGTTCTTC. It translates to CASSVEAGPYNEQFF.

The rearrangement links TRBV28 to TRBJ2-1, with 10 bases fitting TRBD2. The end of the DNA fits TRBJ2-7 better, so the J call may be wrong. Looked up from germline, CDR1 is MDHEN and CDR2 is SYDVKM. The CDR3 runs 16 residues. The CDR3 loop reads CASSRDPSGGRREQYF. The CDR3 DNA reads as TGTGCCAGCAGTCGAGACCCTAGCGGGGGCCGACGGGAGCAGTACTTC.

This clonotype was seen only a few times. The J gene is TRBJ2-5, the V gene TRBV15; D tentatively fits TRBD1 or TRBD2 (5 bases each). The CDR3 totals 15 residues. Germline CDR1 LNHNV, CDR2 YYDKDF (reference sequence). Trimming pared 0 bases from V and 0 bases from J, leaving 8 bases between. This chain's CDR3 is CATSREGPNQETQYF. The CDR3 nucleotides read TGTGCCACCAGCAGAGAGGGACCGAACCAAGAGACCCAGTACTTC.

The gene calls are TRBV5-1 and TRBJ2-3; D may be TRBD1 or TRBD2 (5 bases each). Trimming left V 6 bases short and J 0 bases short, with 14 bases between. The CDR3 is 15 amino acids. Looked up from germline, CDR1 is SGHRS and CDR2 is YFSETQ. The CDR3 loop is CASTLTGRSTDTQYF. CDR3 sequence (DNA): TGCGCCAGCACCCTGACGGGACGAAGCACAGATACGCAGTATTTT.

This clonotype showed up just a few times. The gene calls are TRBV5-1 and TRBJ2-1, with a tentative D call TRBD2 (6 bases). CDR1 and CDR2 from the germline V gene are SGHRS and YFSETQ. V was shortened by 6 bases and J by 7 bases, with 20 bases between the two germline ends. This CDR3 has 15 residues. CDR3 coding DNA: TGCGCCAGCAACATCGTCCGGGGGTGGAGGAATGAGCAGTTCTTC. Translating gives CASNIVRGWRNEQFF.

This chain links TRBV6-2 or TRBV6-3 with TRBJ2-7; D is possibly TRBD1 (5 bases). The CDR3 sequence is 12 residues long. CDR1 MNHEY and CDR2 SVGEGT come from the germline V gene. The V end was cut by 10 bases, the J end by 7 bases, with 17 bases between. CDR3 loop: CATHKQDLEQYF. The CDR3 DNA reads TGTGCCACCCATAAACAGGATTTGGAGCAGTACTTC.

About this clonotype: One end of the junction varies from germline; a read error may be responsible. This chain joins TRBV20-1 and TRBJ1-2, with 8 nucleotides matching TRBD1. This CDR3 is built from 13 residues. CDR1 DFQATT and CDR2 SNEGSKA come from the germline V gene (reference sequence). The DNA for the CDR3 is TGCAGTGCTAGCCTCAGGGGGCACTATAGCTACACCTTC. This sequence encodes CSASLRGHYSYTF.

V and J are TRBV5-1 and TRBJ1-2; D is possibly TRBD1 (5 bases). The CDR3 has 15 residues. Germline V gene data show CDR1 as SGHRS and CDR2 as YFSETQ. V was trimmed by 4 bases and J by 6 bases, leaving 19 bases between them. The CDR3 coding sequence is TGCGCCAGCAGCCTGACGACAGCCATAAGGGATGGCTACACCTTC. This encodes CASSLTTAIRDGYTF.

The chain combines TRBV28 with TRBJ2-7; 8 nucleotides line up with TRBD1. The V gene end was trimmed by 5 bases and the J gene end by 2 bases; junction bases not matched to a gene: 5. Germline values: CDR1 MDHEN, CDR2 SYDVKM. The CDR3 has 14 amino acids. This CDR3 is CASSVPGQAYEQYF. CDR3 nucleotides: TGTGCCAGCAGTGTACCGGGACAGGCCTACGAGCAGTACTTC.

The chain recombines TRBV14 with TRBJ2-7, with 7 bases lining up with TRBD2. The germline gives CDR1 SGHDN, CDR2 FVKESK. The CDR3 consists of 16 residues. V lost 2 bases, J lost 2 bases, and 9 bases stayed unmatched. CDR3 DNA sequence: TGTGCCAGCAGCCAACTAGGCCGACTAGCTCCCTACGAGCAGTACTTC. It encodes CASSQLGRLAPYEQYF.

The rearrangement links TRBV28 to TRBJ2-1, with D unresolved. The end of the DNA is better explained by TRBJ2-7, so the J call may be wrong. The CDR3 is made up of 14 amino acids. Germline assignment: CDR1 MDHEN and CDR2 SYDVKM. In DNA, the CDR3 is TGTGCCAGCAGTTCACAAGGTTACTCCTACGAGCAGTACTTC. It yields the protein CASSSQGYSYEQYF.

The chain is built from TRBV20-1 and TRBJ1-4; possibly TRBD1 for D (6 bases). The CDR3 length is 13 residues. The germline gives CDR1 DFQATT, CDR2 SNEGSKA (reference sequence). Trimming pared 3 bases from V and 10 bases from J, leaving 15 bases between. CDR3 in DNA: TGCAGTGCTAGCCGGGACCCACAGGGAAAACTGTTTTTT. Protein product: CSASRDPQGKLFF.